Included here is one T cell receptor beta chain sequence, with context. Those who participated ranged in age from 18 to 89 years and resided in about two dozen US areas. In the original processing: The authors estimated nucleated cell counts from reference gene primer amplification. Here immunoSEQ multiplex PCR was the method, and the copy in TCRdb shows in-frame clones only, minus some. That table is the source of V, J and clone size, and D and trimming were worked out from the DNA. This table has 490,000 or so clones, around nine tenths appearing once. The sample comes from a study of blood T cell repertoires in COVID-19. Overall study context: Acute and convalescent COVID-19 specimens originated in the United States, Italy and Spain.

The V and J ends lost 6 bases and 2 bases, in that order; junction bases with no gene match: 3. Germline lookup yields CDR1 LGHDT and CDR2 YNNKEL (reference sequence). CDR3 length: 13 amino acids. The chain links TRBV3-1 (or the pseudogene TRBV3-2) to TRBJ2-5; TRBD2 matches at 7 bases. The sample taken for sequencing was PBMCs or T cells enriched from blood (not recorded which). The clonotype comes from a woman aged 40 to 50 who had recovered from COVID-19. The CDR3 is CASSPGRQETQYF. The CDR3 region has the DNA TGTGCCAGCAGTCCCGGGAGGCAAGAGACCCAGTACTTC.